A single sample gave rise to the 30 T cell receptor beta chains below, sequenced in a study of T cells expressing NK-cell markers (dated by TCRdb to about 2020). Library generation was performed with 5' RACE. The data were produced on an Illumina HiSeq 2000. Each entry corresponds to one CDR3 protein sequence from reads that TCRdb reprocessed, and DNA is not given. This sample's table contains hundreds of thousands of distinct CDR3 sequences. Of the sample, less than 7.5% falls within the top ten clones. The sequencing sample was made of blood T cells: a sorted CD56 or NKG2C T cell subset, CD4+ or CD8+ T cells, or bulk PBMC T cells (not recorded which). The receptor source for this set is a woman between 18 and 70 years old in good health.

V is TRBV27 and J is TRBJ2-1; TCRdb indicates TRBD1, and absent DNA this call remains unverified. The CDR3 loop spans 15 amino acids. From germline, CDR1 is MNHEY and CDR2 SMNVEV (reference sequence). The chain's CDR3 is CASPLGGVWGNEQFF.

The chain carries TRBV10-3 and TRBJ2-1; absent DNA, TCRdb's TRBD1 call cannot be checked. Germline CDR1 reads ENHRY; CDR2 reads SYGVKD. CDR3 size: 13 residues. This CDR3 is CAIRTGGSGEQFF.

CDR3 residues: CAISGSSYGQYF. V and J are TRBV10-3 and TRBJ2-7. The CDR3 extends over 12 amino acids. The germline gives CDR1 ENHRY, CDR2 SYGVKD.

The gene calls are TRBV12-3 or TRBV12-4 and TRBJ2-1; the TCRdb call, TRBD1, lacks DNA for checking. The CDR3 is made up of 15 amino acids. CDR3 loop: CASSWGTGGRNEQFF.

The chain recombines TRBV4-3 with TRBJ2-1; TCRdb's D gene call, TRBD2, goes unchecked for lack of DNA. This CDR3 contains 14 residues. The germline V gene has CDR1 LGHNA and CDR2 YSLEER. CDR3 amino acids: CASSQAGVGNEQFF.

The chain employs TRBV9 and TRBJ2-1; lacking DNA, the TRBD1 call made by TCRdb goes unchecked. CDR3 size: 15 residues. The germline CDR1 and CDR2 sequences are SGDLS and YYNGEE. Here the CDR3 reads CASRAQGAGYNEQFF.

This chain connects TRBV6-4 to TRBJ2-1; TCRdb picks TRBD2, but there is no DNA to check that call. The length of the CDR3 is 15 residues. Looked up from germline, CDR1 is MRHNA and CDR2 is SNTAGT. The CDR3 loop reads CASSDRGGSYNEQFF.

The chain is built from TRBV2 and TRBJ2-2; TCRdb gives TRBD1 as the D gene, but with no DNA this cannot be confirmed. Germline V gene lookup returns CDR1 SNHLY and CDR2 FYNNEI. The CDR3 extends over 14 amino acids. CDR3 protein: CASRQGRGAGELFF.

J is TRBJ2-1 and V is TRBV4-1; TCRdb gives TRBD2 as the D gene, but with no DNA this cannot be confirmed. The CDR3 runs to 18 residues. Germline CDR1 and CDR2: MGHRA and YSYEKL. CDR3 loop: CASSQDKSLAGGPNEQFF.

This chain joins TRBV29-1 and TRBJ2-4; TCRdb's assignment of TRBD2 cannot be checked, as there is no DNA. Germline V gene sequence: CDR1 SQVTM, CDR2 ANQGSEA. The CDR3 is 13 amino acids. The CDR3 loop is CSAHAGTTNIQYF.

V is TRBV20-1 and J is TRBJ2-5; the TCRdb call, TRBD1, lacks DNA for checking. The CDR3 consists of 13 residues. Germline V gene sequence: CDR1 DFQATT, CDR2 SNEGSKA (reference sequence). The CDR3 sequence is CSDRDRGSVVQYF.

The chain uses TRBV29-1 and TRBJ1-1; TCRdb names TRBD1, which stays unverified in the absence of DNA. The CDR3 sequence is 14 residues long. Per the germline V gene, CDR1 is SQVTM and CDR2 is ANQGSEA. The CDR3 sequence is CSVVRTGVNTEAFF.

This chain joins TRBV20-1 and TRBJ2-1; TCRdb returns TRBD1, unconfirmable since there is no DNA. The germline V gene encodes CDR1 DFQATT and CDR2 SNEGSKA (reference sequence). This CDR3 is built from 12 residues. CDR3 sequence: CSASKPGNEQFF.

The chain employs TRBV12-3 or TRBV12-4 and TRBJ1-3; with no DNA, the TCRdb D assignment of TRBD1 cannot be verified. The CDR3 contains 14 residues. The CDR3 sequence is CASGRTPTGNTIYF.

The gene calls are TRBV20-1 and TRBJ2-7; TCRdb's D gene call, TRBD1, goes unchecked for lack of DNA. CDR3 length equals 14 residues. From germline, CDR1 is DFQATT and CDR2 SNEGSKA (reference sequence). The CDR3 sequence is CSARSASGGYEQYF.

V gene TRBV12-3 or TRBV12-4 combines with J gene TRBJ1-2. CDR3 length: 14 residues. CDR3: CASSSSSSNYGYTF.

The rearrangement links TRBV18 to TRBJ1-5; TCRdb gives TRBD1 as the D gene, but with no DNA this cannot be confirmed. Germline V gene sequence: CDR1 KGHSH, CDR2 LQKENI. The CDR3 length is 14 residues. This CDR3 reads CASSPRQGNQPQHF. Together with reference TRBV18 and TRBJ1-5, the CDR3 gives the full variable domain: NAGVMQNPRHLVRRRGQEARLRCSPMKGHSHVYWYRQLPEEGLKFMVYLQKENIIDESGMPKERFSAEFPKEGPSILRIQQVVRGDSAAYFCASSPRQGNQPQHFGDGTRLSIL.

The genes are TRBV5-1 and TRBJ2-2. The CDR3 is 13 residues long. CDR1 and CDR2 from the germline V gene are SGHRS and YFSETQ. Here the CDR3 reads CASSAVNTGELFF.

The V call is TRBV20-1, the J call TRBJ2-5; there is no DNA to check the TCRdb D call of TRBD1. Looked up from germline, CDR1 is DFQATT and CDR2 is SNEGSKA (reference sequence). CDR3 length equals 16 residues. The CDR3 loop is CSARDRTGLGKETQYF.

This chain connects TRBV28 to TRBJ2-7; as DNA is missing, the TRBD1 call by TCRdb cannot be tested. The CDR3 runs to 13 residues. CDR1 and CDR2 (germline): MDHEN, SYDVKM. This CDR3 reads CASRDRVTYEQYF.

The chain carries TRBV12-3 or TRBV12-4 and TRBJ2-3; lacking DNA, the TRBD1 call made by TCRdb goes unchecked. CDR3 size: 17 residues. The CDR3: CASSLGRGPHKLDTQYF.

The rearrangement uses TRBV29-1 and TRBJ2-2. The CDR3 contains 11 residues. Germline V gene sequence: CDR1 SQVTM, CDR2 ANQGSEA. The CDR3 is CSVGYFGELFF.

Here the CDR3 reads CASSRGGTANTGELFF. V is TRBV7-3 and J is TRBJ2-2; the TCRdb call, TRBD1, lacks DNA for checking. CDR3 length: 16 amino acids. The germline gives CDR1 SGHTA, CDR2 FQGTGA.

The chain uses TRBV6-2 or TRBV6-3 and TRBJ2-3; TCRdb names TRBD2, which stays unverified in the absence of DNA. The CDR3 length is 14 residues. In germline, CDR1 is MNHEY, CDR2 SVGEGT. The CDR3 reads CASSYGSGSDTQYF.

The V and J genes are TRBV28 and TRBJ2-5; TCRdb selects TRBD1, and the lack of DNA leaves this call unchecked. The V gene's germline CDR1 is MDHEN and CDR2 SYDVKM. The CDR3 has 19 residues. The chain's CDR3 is CASSKFRPTDRGRRETQYF. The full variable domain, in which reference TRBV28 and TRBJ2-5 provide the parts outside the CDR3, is DVKVTQSSRYLVKRTGEKVFLECVQDMDHENMFWYRQDPGLGLRLIYFSYDVKMKEKGDIPEGYSVSREKKERFSLILESASTNQTSMYLCASSKFRPTDRGRRETQYFGPGTRLLVL.

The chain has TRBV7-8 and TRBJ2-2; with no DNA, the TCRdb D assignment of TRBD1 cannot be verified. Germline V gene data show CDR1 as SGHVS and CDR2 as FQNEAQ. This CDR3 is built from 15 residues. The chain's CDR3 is CASSQEGGKTGELFF.

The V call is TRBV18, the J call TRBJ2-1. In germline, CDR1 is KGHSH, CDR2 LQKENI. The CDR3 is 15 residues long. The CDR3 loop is CASSPESSSYNEQFF.

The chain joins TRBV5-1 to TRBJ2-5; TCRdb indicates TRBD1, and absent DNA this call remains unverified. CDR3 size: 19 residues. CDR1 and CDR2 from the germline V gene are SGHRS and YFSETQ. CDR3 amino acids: CASSLVGTGVSKPQETQYF.

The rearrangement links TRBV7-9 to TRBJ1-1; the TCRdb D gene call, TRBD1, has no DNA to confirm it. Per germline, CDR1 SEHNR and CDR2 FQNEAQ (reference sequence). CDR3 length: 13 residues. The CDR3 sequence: CASSLAQAGIAFF.

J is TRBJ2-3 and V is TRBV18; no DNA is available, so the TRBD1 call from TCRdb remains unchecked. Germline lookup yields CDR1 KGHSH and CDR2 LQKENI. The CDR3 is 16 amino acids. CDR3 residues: CASSPLRDRLTDTQYF.